The clone carrying this T cell receptor beta chain was seen only a few times. Its antigen remains unidentified. TCRdb passed the reads through MiXCR, listing each CDR3 protein once. The sample shows about 700,000 distinct CDR3 sequences, 33% of them seen only once. This sample is drawn from a study of T cell repertoires in cytomegalovirus infection. Germline V gene data show CDR1 as SEHNR and CDR2 as FQNEAQ (reference sequence). The CDR3 totals 13 residues. Deletions cut 2 bases from V and 1 base from J, with 5 bases between. The genes are TRBV7-9 and TRBJ1-2, with no clear D. The TCR comes from a human donor in good health (CMV status not recorded). Some clones in this sample may be carry-over from other donors' samples. This specimen consisted of cultured PBMCs, obtained from culture after CMV antigen stimulation. CDR3 protein: CASSLPLNYGYTF. In DNA form, the CDR3 reads TGTGCCAGCAGCTTACCGCTTAACTATGGCTACACCTTC.